This TCR beta chain stems from a study of blood T cells in healthy people across ages. This CDR3 has 12 amino acids. Germline V gene sequence: CDR1 DFQATT, CDR2 SNEGSKA (reference sequence). The junction had 6 bases not matched to a gene; V was cut back by 5 bases and J by 6 bases. A second PCR, run for about 6 to 11 cycles, used a sample-barcoded 5' primer plus a J-beta primer mix. Every sample returned 2.5 million or more CDR3-containing paired-end reads. TCRdb re-derived calls from the 5' RACE reads in MiXCR, one entry per CDR3 protein. This table has under 1,000,000 distinct CDR3 sequences, around 36% appearing once. Study conclusions and caveats: Underestimates were what the diversity estimates from one million T cells were considered to be.

Each of the donors had roughly 9.1 milliliters of peripheral blood drawn into EDTA-treated Vacutainer tubes. As to this clonotype: Its antigen is currently unknown.

The sequencing sample was made of blood. This TCR was sampled from a young man in good health. The chain uses TRBV20-1 and TRBJ1-2; 7 bases are shared with TRBD1. As DNA, the CDR3 is TGCAGTGCTCGCAGGGGGGGTGATGGCTACACCTTC. Amino acid sequence: CSARRGGDGYTF.